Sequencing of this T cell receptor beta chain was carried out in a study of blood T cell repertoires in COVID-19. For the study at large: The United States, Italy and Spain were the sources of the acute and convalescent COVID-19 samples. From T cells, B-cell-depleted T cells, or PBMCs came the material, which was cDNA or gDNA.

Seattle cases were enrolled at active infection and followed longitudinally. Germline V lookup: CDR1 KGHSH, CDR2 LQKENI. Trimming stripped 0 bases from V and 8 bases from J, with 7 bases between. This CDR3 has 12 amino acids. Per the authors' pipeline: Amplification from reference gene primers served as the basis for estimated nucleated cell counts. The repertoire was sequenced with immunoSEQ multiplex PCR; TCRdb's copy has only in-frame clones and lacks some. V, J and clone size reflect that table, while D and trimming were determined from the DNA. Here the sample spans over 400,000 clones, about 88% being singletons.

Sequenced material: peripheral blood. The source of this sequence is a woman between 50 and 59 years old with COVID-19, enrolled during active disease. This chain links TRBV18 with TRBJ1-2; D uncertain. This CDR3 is CASSPPAVGYTF. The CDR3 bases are TGTGCCAGCTCACCACCGGCGGTGGGCTACACCTTC. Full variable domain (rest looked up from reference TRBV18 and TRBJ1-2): NAGVMQNPRHLVRRRGQEARLRCSPMKGHSHVYWYRQLPEEGLKFMVYLQKENIIDESGMPKERFSAEFPKEGPSILRIQQVVRGDSAAYFCASSPPAVGYTFGSGTRLTVV.